This note documents a single T cell receptor (beta chain) sequence. Measured with immunoSEQ multiplex PCR; TCRdb has only the in-frame clones, and not every one. Of some 46,000 clones in the sample, more than 80% were seen once. The data originate from a study of OX40 agonist ivuxolimab in advanced cancers. Germline V gene sequence: CDR1 SEHNR, CDR2 FQNEAQ (reference sequence). Trimming removed 4 bases at V and 1 base at J, with 10 bases between. CDR3 length: 14 residues. The source of this sequence is an adult with an advanced solid tumor such as melanoma, head and neck, liver or kidney cancer. Material: CD4+ or CD8+ T cells sorted from blood, obtained in a trial of the OX40 agonist ivuxolimab. This chain joins TRBV7-9 and TRBJ2-5; D is unclear. The CDR3 nucleotides are TGTGCCAGCAGCTGGTACAGTTCCCAAGAGACCCAGTACTTC. Amino acid sequence: CASSWYSSQETQYF.